This T cell receptor beta chain was profiled in a study of T cell clonality in common variable immunodeficiency. Donors gave roughly 4.5 to 8.5 ml heparinized peripheral whole blood. In its sample, this clone was seen many times. Its antigen is not identified. Read coverage stops 3 residues before the CDR3 terminus; the germline J gene supplies the remainder. Equal genomic DNA amounts from CVID and control samples were sequenced. Some clones are missing from TCRdb's copy, which holds only in-frame ones; the method was immunoSEQ multiplex PCR. Listed for the sample are 30,000 to 40,000 clones, none seen a single time. The study's findings and limits: Common variable immunodeficiency TCR beta sequences reportedly had fewer deletions and N-nucleotide insertions. Compared with healthy controls, CVID subjects showed increased TCRbeta clonality, mostly in about a third.

The CDR3 totals 13 residues. The V gene lost 4 bases and the J gene lost 5 bases, with 9 bases spanning the gap. Germline values: CDR1 MNHEY, CDR2 SVGEGT. This chain links TRBV6-2 or TRBV6-3 with TRBJ1-5; tentative D call: TRBD1 (5 bases). The specimen sequenced was peripheral blood mononuclear cells. The sequence was collected from a person aged 18 to 70 in good health. Incomplete CDR3 DNA: TGTGCCAGCAGTTTCGACAGCTATCAGCCC. This sequence encodes CASSFDSYQP. The entire CDR3 protein reads CASSFDSYQPQHF.